A selection of T cell receptor beta chains follows, all from one sample in a study of blood T cell repertoires in COVID-19. Sequenced by immunoSEQ multiplex PCR; TCRdb stores in-frame clones only, minus some. The sample shows 140,000 to 150,000 clones, just over 85% of them seen only once. Sequencing was carried out using PBMCs or T cells enriched from blood (not recorded which). Receptor source: a man over 45 who had recovered from COVID-19. Each CDR3 is given with its conserved first and last residue. The D gene is left open where the match is weak. Clone size appears in some rows only: once, few, many, or a class for an expanded clone.

clone_size: NA; d_call: TRBD2; j_call: TRBJ2-3; v_call: TRBV7-6; cdr3_nt: TGTGCCAGCAGCCCTGGGACTAGCGGTAGCACAGATACGCAGTATTTT; cdr3_aa: CASSPGTSGSTDTQYF
clone_size: NA; d_call: NA; j_call: TRBJ2-7; v_call: TRBV28; cdr3_nt: TGTGCCAGCAGCCTTGGGAGCTACGAGCAGTACTTC; cdr3_aa: CASSLGSYEQYF
clone_size: NA; d_call: NA; j_call: TRBJ1-1; v_call: TRBV4-3; cdr3_nt: TGCGCCAGCAGCCAAGAGGGGGGGGCTGAAGCTTTCTTT; cdr3_aa: CASSQEGGAEAFF
clone_size: NA; d_call: TRBD1; j_call: TRBJ1-2; v_call: TRBV10-2; cdr3_nt: TGCGCCAGCCTCGGTGTAGACTGGACAGGGGATGGCTACACCTTC; cdr3_aa: CASLGVDWTGDGYTF
clone_size: NA; d_call: NA; j_call: TRBJ1-5; v_call: TRBV19; cdr3_nt: TGTGCCAGTACTCTTTACAGGGAAAGCAATCAGCCCCAGCATTTT; cdr3_aa: CASTLYRESNQPQHF
clone_size: NA; d_call: NA; j_call: TRBJ2-2; v_call: TRBV6-4; cdr3_nt: TGTGCCAGCAGTGGTACAGCGAACACCGGGGAGCTGTTTTTT; cdr3_aa: CASSGTANTGELFF
clone_size: NA; d_call: NA; j_call: TRBJ1-2; v_call: TRBV9; cdr3_nt: TGTGCCAGCAGCGTAGCAACAGCTAACTATGGCTACACCTTC; cdr3_aa: CASSVATANYGYTF
clone_size: once; d_call: NA; j_call: TRBJ1-2; v_call: TRBV28; cdr3_nt: TGTGCCAGCAGTACGCCGGGACACCACTATGGCTACACCTTC; cdr3_aa: CASSTPGHHYGYTF
clone_size: NA; d_call: TRBD1; j_call: TRBJ2-1; v_call: TRBV30; cdr3_nt: TGTGCCTGGAGCCTCGACAGGGGGCCCTACAATGAGCAGTTCTTC; cdr3_aa: CAWSLDRGPYNEQFF
clone_size: NA; d_call: NA; j_call: TRBJ1-4; v_call: TRBV5-1; cdr3_nt: TGCGCCAGCAGCTTGGTGGCGGGTTCGGGTGAAAAACTGTTTTTT; cdr3_aa: CASSLVAGSGEKLFF
clone_size: NA; d_call: NA; j_call: TRBJ2-4; v_call: TRBV7-2; cdr3_nt: TGTGCCAGCAGCTTAGGCCCAGGGTCCATCGTCAAAAACATTCAGTACTTC; cdr3_aa: CASSLGPGSIVKNIQYF
clone_size: NA; d_call: NA; j_call: TRBJ1-1; v_call: TRBV12-5; cdr3_nt: TGTGCTAGTGGTTTTTCACAGGCGAACACTGAAGCTTTCTTT; cdr3_aa: CASGFSQANTEAFF
clone_size: NA; d_call: NA; j_call: TRBJ1-5; v_call: TRBV27; cdr3_nt: TGTGCCAGCAGTTACAGCCTCGATCAGCCCCAGCATTTT; cdr3_aa: CASSYSLDQPQHF
clone_size: once; d_call: NA; j_call: TRBJ2-1; v_call: TRBV28; cdr3_nt: TGTGCCAGCAGTTTCGTGGGGCTCTTCTACAATGAGCAGTTCTTC; cdr3_aa: CASSFVGLFYNEQFF
clone_size: NA; d_call: TRBD2; j_call: TRBJ2-1; v_call: TRBV15; cdr3_nt: TGTGCCACCAGTCCTAGCGGGGGGGTTGGCAATGAGCAGTTCTTC; cdr3_aa: CATSPSGGVGNEQFF
clone_size: once; d_call: NA; j_call: TRBJ2-1; v_call: TRBV4-3; cdr3_nt: TGCGCCAGCAGCCAAGAGCCGCTAATCTCCTACAATGAGCAGTTCTTC; cdr3_aa: CASSQEPLISYNEQFF
clone_size: NA; d_call: NA; j_call: TRBJ2-7; v_call: TRBV4-1; cdr3_nt: TGCGCCAGCAGCCAAGGGTCTTGGGCTGGGGGCAGCGACGAGCAGTACTTC; cdr3_aa: CASSQGSWAGGSDEQYF
clone_size: NA; d_call: TRBD1; j_call: TRBJ2-5; v_call: TRBV19; cdr3_nt: TGTGCCAGTAGTGACAGGGAGCGGGAGACCCAGTACTTC; cdr3_aa: CASSDRERETQYF
clone_size: NA; d_call: NA; j_call: TRBJ1-1; v_call: TRBV18; cdr3_nt: TGTGCCAGCTCACCAGGGCCGAACACTGAAGCTTTCTTT; cdr3_aa: CASSPGPNTEAFF
clone_size: NA; d_call: NA; j_call: TRBJ1-1; v_call: TRBV7-2; cdr3_nt: TGTGCCAGCAGTTATGCCGCCGGGGGCGGGGGCACTGAAGCTTTCTTT; cdr3_aa: CASSYAAGGGGTEAFF
clone_size: NA; d_call: TRBD1; j_call: TRBJ2-3; v_call: TRBV18; cdr3_nt: TGTGCCAGCTCACCACCGCGCAGGGGGTACCGCACAGATACGCAGTATTTT; cdr3_aa: CASSPPRRGYRTDTQYF
clone_size: NA; d_call: NA; j_call: TRBJ1-2; v_call: TRBV28; cdr3_nt: TGTGCCAGCAGTCAGGGTTATGGCTACACCTTC; cdr3_aa: CASSQGYGYTF
clone_size: once; d_call: NA; j_call: TRBJ1-3; v_call: TRBV30; cdr3_nt: TGTGCCTCCCAAGGGGGTTTCTCTGGAAACACCATATATTTT; cdr3_aa: CASQGGFSGNTIYF
clone_size: NA; d_call: NA; j_call: TRBJ2-1; v_call: TRBV7-9; cdr3_nt: TGTGCCAGCAGCTTAGGTGCGGGGGCCCCCTACAATGAGCAGTTCTTC; cdr3_aa: CASSLGAGAPYNEQFF
clone_size: NA; d_call: NA; j_call: TRBJ2-5; v_call: TRBV7-9; cdr3_nt: TGTGCCAGCAGCTTAGCCGGCGGCCAAGAGACCCAGTACTTC; cdr3_aa: CASSLAGGQETQYF
clone_size: NA; d_call: TRBD2; j_call: TRBJ2-3; v_call: TRBV19; cdr3_nt: TGTGCCAGTACGCCCCGACTAGCGGGAGTCAGAGATACGCAGTATTTT; cdr3_aa: CASTPRLAGVRDTQYF
clone_size: NA; d_call: TRBD1; j_call: TRBJ1-2; v_call: TRBV6-5; cdr3_nt: TGTGCCAGCAGTTACACCTCTTTTACAGGGGTGGATGGCTACACCTTC; cdr3_aa: CASSYTSFTGVDGYTF